Presented here are 15 T cell receptor beta chains from one specimen sequenced in a study of T cells in women clearing cervical HPV infection. This table comes from immunoSEQ multiplex PCR, and its TCRdb copy is limited to in-frame clones, with some not included. The listing contains 40,000 to 55,000 clones. Sequenced sample: blood buffy coat. The receptors come from a woman between 18 and 70 years old with a cervical HPV16 infection that either progressed to CIN3+ or cleared (not recorded which).

A remark on this clone: The read is 3 residues too short to cover the CDR3 end, so that end is filled in from the germline J gene. The chain joins TRBV6-1 to TRBJ2-4, with D tentatively TRBD2 (7 bases). The V end lost 0 bases, the J end lost 8 bases, and 11 bases lay between the germline ends. Germline CDR1 MNHNS, CDR2 SASEGT. The length of the CDR3 is 14 residues. Partial CDR3 DNA: TGTGCCAGCAGTGAAGCGGGGGGGCGAGACATT. Translated, it gives CASSEAGGRDI. Given in full, the CDR3 is CASSEAGGRDIQYF.

As for this clone: The read falls 3 residues short of the CDR3 end, and the missing part is taken from the germline J gene. The V and J genes are TRBV15 and TRBJ1-3; D gene ambiguous. CDR1 and CDR2 (germline): LNHNV, YYDKDF (reference sequence). CDR3 length equals 18 residues. Trimming removed 0 bases at V and 0 bases at J, with 15 bases between. The part of the CDR3 DNA that was read is TGTGCCACCAGCAGAGATGTCCGGTCCGCTGTCTCTGGAAACACC. Its protein is CATSRDVRSAVSGNT. The CDR3 in its entirety is CATSRDVRSAVSGNTIYF.

The CDR3 DNA, read in part, is TGTGCCAGCAGCCCGAGCGGGGCCCGCACAGATACG. Translation gives CASSPSGARTDT. Given in full, the CDR3 is CASSPSGARTDTQYF. The chain couples TRBV7-3 to TRBJ2-3; TRBD2 agrees at 7 bases. The read gets to within 3 residues of the CDR3 end, and the germline J gene fills in the rest. The V gene's germline CDR1 is SGHTA and CDR2 FQGTGA. Losses at the gene ends were 5 bases for V and 1 base for J; bases not matched to a gene: 6. The CDR3 has 15 amino acids.

Comment on this clone: The read gets to within 3 residues of the CDR3 end, and the germline J gene fills in the rest. The chain couples TRBV5-4 to TRBJ2-7; 7 bases map to TRBD1. The trim removed 2 bases at V and 0 bases at J, leaving 2 bases unmatched. Germline values: CDR1 SGHNT, CDR2 YYREEE (reference sequence). The CDR3 totals 14 residues. CDR3 protein: CASSLGGSSYEQYF. Incomplete CDR3 DNA: TGTGCCAGCAGCTTAGGGGGCAGCTCCTACGAG.

Comment on this clone: The read ends 3 residues shy of where the CDR3 ends; the end is completed using the germline J gene. This chain links TRBV18 with TRBJ2-1; 10 bases line up with TRBD2. This CDR3 spans 15 amino acids. The germline V gene encodes CDR1 KGHSH and CDR2 LQKENI. V lost 3 bases, J lost 5 bases, and 4 bases stayed unmatched. The CDR3 DNA, read in part, is TGTGCCAGCTCACCGACTAGCGGGCTCAACAATGAG. It codes for CASSPTSGLNNE. The full CDR3 protein reads CASSPTSGLNNEQFF.

Turning to this clone: Read data end 3 residues before the CDR3 end; the end is taken from the germline J gene. V gene TRBV7-3 combines with J gene TRBJ2-7, with D hard to call. CDR3 length equals 9 residues. CDR1 is SGHTA and CDR2 is FQGTGA in the germline V gene. V was pared by 8 bases and J by 5 bases, with 4 bases between. This CDR3 reads CASLHEQYF. The sequenced part of the CDR3 DNA is TGTGCCAGCCTCCACGAG.

About this clone itself: The read finishes 3 residues shy of the CDR3 end, and the germline J gene is used to complete it. This chain connects TRBV7-7 to TRBJ2-6, with D tentatively TRBD1 or TRBD2 (5 bases each). The CDR3 loop spans 17 amino acids. Trimming left V 5 bases short and J 2 bases short, with 16 bases between. Germline lookup yields CDR1 SSHAT and CDR2 FNYEAQ (reference sequence). CDR3 amino acids: CASSPQRGRTGANVLTF. CDR3 bases read: TGTGCCAGCAGCCCACAGAGGGGTAGGACTGGGGCCAACGTC.

Regarding this clone: The read ends 3 residues before the CDR3 terminus; that terminus is restored from the germline J gene. The V and J genes are TRBV12-3 or TRBV12-4 and TRBJ1-5, with TRBD1 matching 10 bases. This CDR3 contains 15 residues. V was pared by 4 bases and J by 6 bases, with 6 bases of the junction left unmatched. The CDR3 region is CASSSGTGDGQPQHF. CDR3 bases read: TGTGCCAGCAGTTCCGGGACAGGGGATGGTCAGCCC.

A remark on this clone: The missing CDR3 end, 3 residues past where the read stops, is filled in from the germline J gene. The chain is built from TRBV6-1 and TRBJ1-5; D gene ambiguous. Between the trimmed V and J ends, which lost 4 bases and 7 bases, there was a span of 11 bases. This CDR3 region has 13 residues. CDR1 is MNHNS, CDR2 SASEGT, per germline. The DNA read from the CDR3 is TGTGCCAGCAGTGTGGAATGGCGGCAGCCC. It is translated as CASSVEWRQP. The full CDR3 protein reads CASSVEWRQPQHF.

With respect to this clone: The CDR3 goes on 3 residues after the read ends, and that part is filled in from the germline J gene. The V and J genes are TRBV14 and TRBJ1-1, with 7 nucleotides matching TRBD1. The CDR3 is 13 amino acids. Germline values: CDR1 SGHDN, CDR2 FVKESK. The CDR3 here is CASSQASGGKAFF. CDR3 DNA, as far as it was read: TGTGCCAGCAGCCAAGCATCAGGGGGGAAA.

About this clone itself: The read stops 3 residues short of the end of the CDR3; the missing end is completed from the germline J gene. V and J are TRBV30 and TRBJ1-6, with 8 bases aligning to TRBD1. Germline-derived CDR1 and CDR2 are GTSNPN and SVGIG (reference sequence). The V gene end was trimmed by 2 bases and the J gene end by 7 bases; junction bases not matched to a gene: 7. The CDR3 runs to 15 residues. The CDR3 protein is CAWSKDRAWNSPLHF. The CDR3 bases that were read are TGTGCCTGGAGTAAGGACAGGGCTTGGAATTCACCC.

CDR3 sequence reads: CASSLSQGGQETQYF. The part of the CDR3 DNA that was read is TGCGCCAGCAGCTTGTCACAGGGGGGCCAAGAGACC. The chain employs TRBV5-1 and TRBJ2-5; TRBD1 aligns across 8 bases. The read comes to an end 3 residues before the CDR3 does, leaving the germline J gene to fill in the end. V gave up 1 base and J gave up 1 base; unmatched junction bases: 3. CDR3 size: 15 residues. CDR1 is SGHRS and CDR2 is YFSETQ in the germline V gene.

For this clone: Read data end 3 residues before the CDR3 end; the end is taken from the germline J gene. V gene TRBV20-1 combines with J gene TRBJ2-3; D call uncertain. Per the germline V gene, CDR1 is DFQATT and CDR2 is SNEGSKA (reference sequence). The CDR3 is 14 amino acids. Incomplete CDR3 DNA: TGCAGTGCTAGATCCCCCTTTGCGTATGAGACG. Translated, it gives CSARSPFAYET. The CDR3, in full, reads CSARSPFAYETQYF.

Remarks on this clone: The CDR3 end is not reached by the read, which stops 3 residues before it; the germline J gene fills it in. V is TRBV4-2 and J is TRBJ2-6; 7 bases are shared with TRBD2. Germline V gene sequence: CDR1 LGHNA, CDR2 YNFKEQ. The V gene end was trimmed by 2 bases and the J gene end by 1 base; junction bases not matched to a gene: 14. This CDR3 is 20 amino acids long. CDR3 sequence reads: CASSQTPNRGRASGANVLTF. The sequenced part of the CDR3 DNA is TGTGCCAGCAGCCAAACCCCAAATCGGGGGAGGGCATCTGGGGCCAACGTC.

A remark on this clone: The DNA ends 3 residues before the CDR3 does, and the rest of the CDR3 is filled in from the germline J gene. The V call is TRBV7-3, the J call TRBJ2-3; D possibly corresponds to TRBD2 (6 bases). Germline CDR1 SGHTA, CDR2 FQGTGA. The CDR3 loop spans 12 amino acids. Trimming took 0 bases from V and 8 from J, leaving 6 bases between them. The sequenced CDR3 bases are TGTGCCAGCAGCTTAACGGAGGGTACG. This translates into CASSLTEGT. The full CDR3 reads CASSLTEGTQYF.